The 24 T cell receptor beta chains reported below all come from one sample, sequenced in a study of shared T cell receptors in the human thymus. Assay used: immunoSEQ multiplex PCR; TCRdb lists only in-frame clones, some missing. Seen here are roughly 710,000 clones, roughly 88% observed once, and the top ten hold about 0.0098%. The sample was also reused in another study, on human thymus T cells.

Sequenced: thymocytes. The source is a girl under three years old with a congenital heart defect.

CDR3 sequence: CASSASHSLGGTSSNNYGYTF. The CDR3 DNA is TGTGCCAGCAGCGCCAGCCACTCCCTAGGGGGAACCTCCTCTAATAACTATGGCTACACCTTC. This chain joins TRBV9 and TRBJ1-2; a possible D gene is TRBD1 (6 bases). Looked up from germline, CDR1 is SGDLS and CDR2 is YYNGEE. The CDR3 sequence is 21 residues long. The V end lost 3 bases, the J end lost 1 base, and 31 bases lay between the germline ends.

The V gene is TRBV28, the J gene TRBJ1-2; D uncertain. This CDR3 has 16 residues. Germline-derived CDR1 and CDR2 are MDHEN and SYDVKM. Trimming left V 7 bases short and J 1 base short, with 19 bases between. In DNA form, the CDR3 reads TGTGCCAGCATTAGTTTCCCCCGCAACAGTAACTATGGCTACACCTTC. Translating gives CASISFPRNSNYGYTF.

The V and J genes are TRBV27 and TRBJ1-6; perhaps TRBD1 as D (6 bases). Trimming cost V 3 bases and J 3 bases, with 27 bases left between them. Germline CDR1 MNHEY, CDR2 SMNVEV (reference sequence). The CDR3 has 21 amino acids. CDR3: CASSLAPAPPDRQHYNSPLHF. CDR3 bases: TGTGCCAGCAGTTTGGCCCCCGCACCCCCTGACAGGCAACACTATAATTCACCCCTCCACTTT.

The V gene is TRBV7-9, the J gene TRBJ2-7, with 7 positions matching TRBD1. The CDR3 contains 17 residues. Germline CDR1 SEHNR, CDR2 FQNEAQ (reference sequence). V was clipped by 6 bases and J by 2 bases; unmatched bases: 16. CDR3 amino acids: CASSLSFVGTEPYEQYF. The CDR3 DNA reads TGTGCCAGCAGTCTCTCCTTTGTTGGGACAGAGCCCTACGAGCAGTACTTC.

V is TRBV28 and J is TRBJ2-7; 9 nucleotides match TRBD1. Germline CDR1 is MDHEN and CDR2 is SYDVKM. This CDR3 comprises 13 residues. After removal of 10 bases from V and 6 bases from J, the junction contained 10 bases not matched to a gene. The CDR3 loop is CATLGQGSSEQYF. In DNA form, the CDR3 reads TGTGCCACTTTGGGACAGGGTTCTTCCGAGCAGTACTTC.

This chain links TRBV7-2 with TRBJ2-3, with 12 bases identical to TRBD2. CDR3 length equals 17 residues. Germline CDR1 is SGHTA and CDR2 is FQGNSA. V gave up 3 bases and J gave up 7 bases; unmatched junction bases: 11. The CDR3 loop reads CASSLMPSGGALYTQYF. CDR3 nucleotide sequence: TGTGCCAGCAGCTTGATGCCTAGCGGGGGGGCGTTGTATACGCAGTATTTT.

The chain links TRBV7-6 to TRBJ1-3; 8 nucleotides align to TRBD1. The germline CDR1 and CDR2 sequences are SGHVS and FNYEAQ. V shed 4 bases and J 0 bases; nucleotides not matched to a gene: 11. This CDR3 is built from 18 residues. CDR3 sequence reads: CASSSGQATISSGNTIYF. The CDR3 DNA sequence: TGTGCCAGCAGCTCGGGACAGGCCACGATATCCTCTGGAAACACCATATATTTT.

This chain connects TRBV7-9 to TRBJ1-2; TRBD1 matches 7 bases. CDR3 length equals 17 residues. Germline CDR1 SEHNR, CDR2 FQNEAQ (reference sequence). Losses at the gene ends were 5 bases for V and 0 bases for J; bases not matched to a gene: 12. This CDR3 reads CASSHSGSTGPNYGYTF. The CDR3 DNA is TGTGCCAGCAGCCACTCGGGCTCGACAGGGCCTAACTATGGCTACACCTTC.

CDR3 bases: TGCAGCGTTGCGCCCGGGACAGGGGGACCAACTGAAGCTTTCTTT. The encoded protein is CSVAPGTGGPTEAFF. This chain links TRBV29-1 with TRBJ1-1; 11 bases line up with TRBD1. Trimming cost V 4 bases and J 5 bases; bases outside gene matches: 9. The germline gives CDR1 SQVTM, CDR2 ANQGSEA. The CDR3 is made up of 15 amino acids.

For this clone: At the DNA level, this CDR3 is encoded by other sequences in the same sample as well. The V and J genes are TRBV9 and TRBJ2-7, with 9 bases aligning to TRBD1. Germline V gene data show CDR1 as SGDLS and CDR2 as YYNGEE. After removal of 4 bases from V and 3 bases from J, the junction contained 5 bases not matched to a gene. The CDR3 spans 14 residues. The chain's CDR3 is CASSFRDRDYEQYF. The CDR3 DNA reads TGTGCCAGCAGCTTCCGGGACAGGGACTACGAGCAGTACTTC.

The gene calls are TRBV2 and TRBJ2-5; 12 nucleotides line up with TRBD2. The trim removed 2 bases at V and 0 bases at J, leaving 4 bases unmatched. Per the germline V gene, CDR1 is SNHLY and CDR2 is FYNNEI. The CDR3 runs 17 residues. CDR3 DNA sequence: TGTGCCAGCAGTGAATATAGACTAGCGGGGGACCAAGAGACCCAGTACTTC. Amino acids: CASSEYRLAGDQETQYF.

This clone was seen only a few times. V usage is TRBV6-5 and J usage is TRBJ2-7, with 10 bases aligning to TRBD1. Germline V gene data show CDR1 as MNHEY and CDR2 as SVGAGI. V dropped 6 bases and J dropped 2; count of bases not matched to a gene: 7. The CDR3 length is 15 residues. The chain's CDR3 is CASSPRDRGPYEQYF. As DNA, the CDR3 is TGTGCCAGCAGCCCGCGGGACAGGGGACCCTACGAGCAGTACTTC.

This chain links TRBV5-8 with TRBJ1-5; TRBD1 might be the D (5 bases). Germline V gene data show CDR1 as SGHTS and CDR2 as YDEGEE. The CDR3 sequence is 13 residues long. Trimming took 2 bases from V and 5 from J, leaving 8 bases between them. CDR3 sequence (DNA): TGTGCCAGCAGCTTTATAGGGGATCAGCCCCAGCATTTT. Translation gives CASSFIGDQPQHF.

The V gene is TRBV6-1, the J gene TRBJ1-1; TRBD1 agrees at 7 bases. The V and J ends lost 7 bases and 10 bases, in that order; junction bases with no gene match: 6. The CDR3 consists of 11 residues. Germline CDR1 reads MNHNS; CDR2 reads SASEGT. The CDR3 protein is CASIDRVRAFF. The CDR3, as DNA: TGTGCCAGCATAGACAGGGTTAGAGCTTTCTTT.

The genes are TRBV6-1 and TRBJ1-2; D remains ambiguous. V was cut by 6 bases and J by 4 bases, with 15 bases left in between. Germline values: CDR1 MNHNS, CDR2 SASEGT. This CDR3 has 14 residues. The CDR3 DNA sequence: TGTGCCAGCAGCCCTAGGAGAACACTCTATGGCTACACCTTC. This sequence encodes CASSPRRTLYGYTF.

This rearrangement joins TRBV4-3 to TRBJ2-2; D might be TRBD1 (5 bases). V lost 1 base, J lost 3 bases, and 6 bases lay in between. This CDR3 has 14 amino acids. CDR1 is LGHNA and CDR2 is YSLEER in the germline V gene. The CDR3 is CASSQAGYTGELFF. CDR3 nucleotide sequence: TGCGCCAGCAGCCAAGCAGGGTACACCGGGGAGCTGTTTTTT.

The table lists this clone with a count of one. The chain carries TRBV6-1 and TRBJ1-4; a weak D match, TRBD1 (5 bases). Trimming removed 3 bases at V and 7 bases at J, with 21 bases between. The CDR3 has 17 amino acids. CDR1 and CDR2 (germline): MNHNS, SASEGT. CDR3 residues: CASSDRGRDSMGEKLFF. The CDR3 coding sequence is TGTGCCAGCAGTGATCGTGGGCGGGACTCCATGGGTGAAAAACTGTTTTTT.

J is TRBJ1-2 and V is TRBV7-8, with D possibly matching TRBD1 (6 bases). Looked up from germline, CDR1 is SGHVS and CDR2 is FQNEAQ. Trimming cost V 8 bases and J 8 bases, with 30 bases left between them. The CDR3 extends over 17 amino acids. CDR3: CASAGGPVGIGHSGYTF. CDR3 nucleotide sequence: TGTGCCAGCGCCGGGGGGCCGGTTGGAATAGGGCATTCCGGCTACACCTTC.

The CDR3 sequence is CASSYGATGELFF. In nucleotides, the CDR3 is TGTGCCAGCAGTTACGGGGCGACCGGGGAGCTGTTTTTT. The V call is TRBV6-5, the J call TRBJ2-2; D might be TRBD1 (5 bases). The CDR3 length is 13 residues. Between the trimmed V and J ends, which lost 2 bases and 5 bases, there was a span of 6 bases. The germline gives CDR1 MNHEY, CDR2 SVGAGI.

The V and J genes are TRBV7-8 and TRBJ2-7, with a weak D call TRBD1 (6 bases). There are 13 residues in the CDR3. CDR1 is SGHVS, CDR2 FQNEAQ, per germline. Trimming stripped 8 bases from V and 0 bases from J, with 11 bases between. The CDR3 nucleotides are TGTGCCAGCGGGCAGGGGACCTCCTACGAGCAGTACTTC. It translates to CASGQGTSYEQYF.

CDR3 in amino acids: CASSERKGNSPLHF. DNA for the CDR3: TGTGCCAGCAGCGAGAGGAAAGGTAATTCACCCCTCCACTTT. The gene calls are TRBV9 and TRBJ1-6; no definite D call. The CDR3 is made up of 14 amino acids. The ends were cut back, 3 bases at V and 6 bases at J, with 10 bases in the middle. Germline V CDR1 and CDR2: SGDLS, YYNGEE.

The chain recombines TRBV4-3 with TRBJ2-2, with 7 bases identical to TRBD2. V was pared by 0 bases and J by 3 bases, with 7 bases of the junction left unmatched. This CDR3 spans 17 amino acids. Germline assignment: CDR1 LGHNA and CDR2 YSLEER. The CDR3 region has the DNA TGCGCCAGCAGCCAAGATATGCGGGGGTTACACACCGGGGAGCTGTTTTTT. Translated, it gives CASSQDMRGLHTGELFF.

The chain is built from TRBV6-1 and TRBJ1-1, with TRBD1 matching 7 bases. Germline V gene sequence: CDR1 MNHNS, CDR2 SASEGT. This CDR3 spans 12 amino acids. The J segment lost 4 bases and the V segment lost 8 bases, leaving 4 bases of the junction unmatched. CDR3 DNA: TGTGCCAGCGCATACAGGGGCACTGAAGCTTTCTTT. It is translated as CASAYRGTEAFF.

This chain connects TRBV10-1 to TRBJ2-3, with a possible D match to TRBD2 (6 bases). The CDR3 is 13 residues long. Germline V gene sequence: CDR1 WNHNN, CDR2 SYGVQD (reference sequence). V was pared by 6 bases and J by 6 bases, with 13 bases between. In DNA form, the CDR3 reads TGCGCCAGCAGCTCCGATGGGGGGGATACGCAGTATTTT. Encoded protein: CASSSDGGDTQYF.